Below are 14 T cell receptor beta chains sequenced from a single sample in a study of beta chain features in type 1 diabetes. These receptors have no identified antigens. Expressed TCRB transcripts were sequenced, since all the RNA that had been isolated was reverse transcribed. Data came from immunoSEQ multiplex PCR; TCRdb stores just in-frame clones and leaves some out. There are roughly 50,000 clones in the sample; under 45% occur only once, and 1.4% lies in the top ten. Whole-study findings and limits: A moderate, significant TCRB CDR3 shortening appeared in type 1 diabetes across four CD4+ subsets.

Material for sequencing was Tregs from blood. The receptors stem from a man in his thirties or forties with type 1 diabetes.

This clone has just a few counts. Here the CDR3 DNA reads TGTGCCAGCAGTGGCGGACAGGGCTTTAATGGCTACACCTTC. It is translated as CASSGGQGFNGYTF. V usage is TRBV2 and J usage is TRBJ1-2; 8 positions agree with TRBD1. CDR3 size: 14 residues. Germline V gene data show CDR1 as SNHLY and CDR2 as FYNNEI. Germline trimming cut 4 bases from V and 6 bases from J; bases unmatched to any gene: 7.

The chain joins TRBV2 to TRBJ2-6; the match to TRBD1 covers 7 bases. Trimming cost V 7 bases and J 1 base; bases outside gene matches: 7. Per the germline V gene, CDR1 is SNHLY and CDR2 is FYNNEI. The CDR3 contains 16 residues. CDR3 in DNA: TGTGCCAGCATGGGGACAGCCTTTTCTGGGGCCAACGTCCTGACTTTC. Translating gives CASMGTAFSGANVLTF.

This clone was counted a few times. The chain joins TRBV7-3 to TRBJ2-6; D ambiguous. The CDR3 is 16 amino acids. Trimming pared 3 bases from V and 0 bases from J, leaving 9 bases between. Germline V lookup: CDR1 SGHTA, CDR2 FQGTGA. DNA of the CDR3: TGTGCCAGCAGCTTGCAGGTTGGCTCTGGGGCCAACGTCCTGACTTTC. Residues: CASSLQVGSGANVLTF.

This clone occurred a few times. The chain carries TRBV7-2 and TRBJ1-1; possible D gene TRBD1, 5 bases. CDR3 size: 11 residues. The V and J ends lost 8 bases and 3 bases respectively, with 7 bases between them. Per germline, CDR1 SGHTA and CDR2 FQGNSA. The CDR3 DNA follows: TGTGCCAGCGGGGGGTACACTGAAGCTTTCTTT. Protein product: CASGGYTEAFF.

V is TRBV27 and J is TRBJ2-3; TRBD2 aligns across 8 bases. This CDR3 has 20 amino acids. The germline CDR1 and CDR2 sequences are MNHEY and SMNVEV (reference sequence). V was pared by 1 base and J by 8 bases, with 23 bases of the junction left unmatched. The CDR3 here is CASSLFGVVGGGRLSGTQYF. The CDR3 coding sequence is TGTGCCAGCAGTTTATTTGGGGTCGTCGGGGGGGGAAGGTTGAGCGGTACGCAGTATTTT.

The genes are TRBV7-3 and TRBJ1-1; D gene uncertain. The CDR3 loop spans 13 amino acids. Trimming took off 3 bases at V and 1 base at J, with 6 bases between the two ends. The germline V gene has CDR1 SGHTA and CDR2 FQGTGA. The CDR3 coding sequence is TGTGCCAGCAGCTTCCGCAGGAACACTGAAGCTTTCTTT. Protein: CASSFRRNTEAFF.

This clone has a handful of counts. The gene calls are TRBV7-9 and TRBJ2-7, with 8 bases fitting TRBD2. The CDR3 is 14 amino acids. Germline V gene sequence: CDR1 SEHNR, CDR2 FQNEAQ (reference sequence). The V and J ends lost 2 bases and 7 bases, in that order; junction bases with no gene match: 7. CDR3 amino acids: CASSLSAGAYEQYF. The DNA of the CDR3 is TGTGCCAGCAGCTTATCAGCGGGAGCGTATGAGCAGTACTTC.

In its sample, this clone was seen a few times. This chain uses TRBV14 with TRBJ1-1, with D possibly matching TRBD1 (6 bases). The CDR3 spans 16 residues. V lost 5 bases to trimming and J lost 3 bases, with 19 bases between them. The V gene's germline CDR1 is SGHDN and CDR2 FVKESK. This CDR3 reads CASSDPRRGTYTEAFF. The CDR3 coding sequence is TGTGCCAGCAGCGATCCCCGTAGGGGGACATACACTGAAGCTTTCTTT.

The gene calls are TRBV7-2 and TRBJ2-2, with a possible D match to TRBD1 (5 bases). The V end lost 0 bases, the J end lost 6 bases, and 8 bases lay between the germline ends. The CDR3 runs 14 residues. Germline V CDR1 and CDR2: SGHTA, FQGNSA. This CDR3 reads CASSLAAGPGELFF. The CDR3 DNA is TGTGCCAGCAGCTTAGCGGCAGGGCCCGGGGAGCTGTTTTTT.

J is TRBJ1-5 and V is TRBV27; the D gene is possibly TRBD1 (6 bases). The CDR3 consists of 13 residues. V gave up 3 bases and J gave up 7 bases, with 10 bases separating them. Looked up from germline, CDR1 is MNHEY and CDR2 is SMNVEV (reference sequence). CDR3 bases: TGTGCCAGCAGTTTCGGTGGGGGCCAGCCCCAGCATTTT. Its protein product is CASSFGGGQPQHF.

This clone occurred a few times. The chain recombines TRBV28 with TRBJ2-7, with D possibly TRBD1 on 6 matching bases. Trimming left V 4 bases short and J 7 bases short, with 20 bases between. The V gene's germline CDR1 is MDHEN and CDR2 SYDVKM. The CDR3 extends over 15 amino acids. CDR3 amino acids: CASSSPWQGNEEQYF. The CDR3 nucleotides are TGTGCCAGCAGTTCCCCGTGGCAGGGGAACGAGGAGCAGTACTTC.

The rearrangement links TRBV6-6 to TRBJ2-7; D is perhaps TRBD2 (6 bases). The CDR3 runs to 15 residues. Trimming removed 8 bases from V and 2 bases from J, with 19 bases in between. Germline values: CDR1 MNHNY, CDR2 SVGAGI (reference sequence). The CDR3 sequence is CASEESGRNTYEQYF. The DNA for the CDR3 is TGTGCCAGCGAAGAAAGCGGGCGCAATACCTACGAGCAGTACTTC.

The chain couples TRBV7-9 to TRBJ2-5; 8 nucleotides agree with TRBD2. The germline gives CDR1 SEHNR, CDR2 FQNEAQ (reference sequence). This CDR3 contains 18 residues. With V trimmed by 4 bases and J by 5 bases, 18 bases remained unmatched. The CDR3 spells CASSSNGGGGPVEETQYF. CDR3 DNA: TGTGCCAGCAGCTCCAACGGGGGGGGAGGGCCAGTAGAGGAGACCCAGTACTTC.

This clone was counted only a few times. V usage is TRBV25-1 and J usage is TRBJ2-7, with 11 positions matching TRBD2. Germline loops: CDR1 MGHDK, CDR2 SYGVNS. The CDR3 is 14 amino acids. V gave up 4 bases and J gave up 7 bases; unmatched junction bases: 6. CDR3 in DNA: TGTGCCAGCAGTGCTAGCGGGAGGTTACGAGAGCAGTACTTC. Its translation is CASSASGRLREQYF.